The clone carrying this T cell receptor (beta chain) appeared a single time. Clones were read by immunoSEQ multiplex PCR, and TCRdb kept only the in-frame ones, dropping some. The data contain 600,000 to 900,000 clones, roughly 85% of them singletons. This sample was included in a study of shared T cell receptors in the human thymus. The CDR3 is 17 amino acids. V lost 4 bases to trimming and J lost 6 bases; unmatched junction nucleotides: 17. Per germline, CDR1 SGHAT and CDR2 FQNNGV. This same sample was also part of a study on human thymus T cells. This second report adds: Thymic samples were excised during corrective heart operations.

This chain links TRBV11-2 with TRBJ1-2; 7 bases fit TRBD1. The sample comprised thymocytes. This TCR was sampled from a girl younger than two with a congenital heart defect. The CDR3 region is CASSSMPGTALGDGYTF. The CDR3 DNA reads TGTGCCAGCAGCTCGATGCCCGGGACAGCTCTTGGAGATGGCTACACCTTC.